This is a list of T cell receptor beta chains from one sample in a study of shared clonotypes between healthy human individuals. The table came from immunoSEQ multiplex PCR; TCRdb's copy has only in-frame clones and leaves some out. Of some 2 million clones in the sample, 85% to 95% were seen once. Sequences were obtained from naive CD4+ T cells sorted from blood. The receptors shown here come from a man younger than 30 in good health. CDR3s include the opening cysteine and the closing phenylalanine or tryptophan. A D gene is named only where the DNA matches it firmly. Size is stated for part of the rows, as once, few or many counts, or as a class when the clone is expanded.

v_call	j_call	clone_size	d_call	cdr3_nt	cdr3_aa
TRBV28	TRBJ1-3	-	-	TGTGCCAGCAGTTTGTCCGGGAGCTCTGGAAACACCATATATTTT	CASSLSGSSGNTIYF
TRBV29-1	TRBJ1-2	-	TRBD1	TGCAGCGTTGAGACAGGGGGTACCTATGGCTACACCTTC	CSVETGGTYGYTF
TRBV7-9	TRBJ2-7	once	-	TGTGCCAGCAGCTTAGGCACAGGTGCCCACGAGCAGTACTTC	CASSLGTGAHEQYF
TRBV15	TRBJ1-4	-	TRBD1	TGTGCCACCAGCAGAGATCGGACAGGGGGCGCGAGGCTGTTTTTT	CATSRDRTGGARLFF
TRBV5-1	TRBJ1-1	once	-	TGCGCCAGCAGCTTGTCGGGCAGGGAGTCTGTAGCTTTCTTT	CASSLSGRESVAFF
TRBV5-1	TRBJ2-2	-	TRBD1	TGCGCCAGCCTTGGCTCCCGACAGGGGGCGTACGGGGAGCTGTTTTTT	CASLGSRQGAYGELFF
TRBV7-9	TRBJ2-1	-	-	TGTGCCAGCAGCTTCACAGGGCGGGAGTCAGATGAGCAGTTCTTC	CASSFTGRESDEQFF
TRBV4-1	TRBJ1-2	-	TRBD1	TGCGCCAGCAGCCAGACAGGGGGCAGTGGCTACACCTTC	CASSQTGGSGYTF
TRBV7-2	TRBJ2-2	-	-	TGTGCCAGCAGCTTAGTCACTCCTTCGGGCGGGGAGCTGTTTTTT	CASSLVTPSGGELFF
TRBV7-2	TRBJ2-7	-	TRBD1	TGTGCCAGCAGCTCCCAGACAGGGATCCTCTACGAGCAGTACTTC	CASSSQTGILYEQYF
TRBV5-4	TRBJ1-4	-	TRBD1	TGTGCCAGCAGCGCGGACAGGGGGCTTAGCGAAAAACTGTTTTTT	CASSADRGLSEKLFF
TRBV11-2	TRBJ1-2	-	-	TGTGCCAGCAGCTACTGGGACGGTAACTATGGCTACACCTTC	CASSYWDGNYGYTF
TRBV28	TRBJ1-1	-	-	TGTGCCAGCACTAGACGGACGATGAACACTGAAGCTTTCTTT	CASTRRTMNTEAFF
TRBV7-9	TRBJ2-1	-	TRBD2	TGTGCCAGCAGCTTGCGTAGCGGGGGGGCCCTTGGCAATGAGCAGTTCTTC	CASSLRSGGALGNEQFF
TRBV4-3	TRBJ2-1	-	TRBD2	TGCGCCAGCAGCCGTGGGACTAGCGGTCTCGGGGAGCAGTTCTTC	CASSRGTSGLGEQFF
TRBV7-9	TRBJ2-1	-	TRBD2	TGTGCCAGCAGCCGGACTAGCGGGAGTTCCAATGAGCAGTTCTTC	CASSRTSGSSNEQFF
TRBV7-8	TRBJ2-1	-	TRBD2	TGTGCCAGCAGCTCGCAAGGACTAGTGTTCAATGAGCAGTTCTTC	CASSSQGLVFNEQFF
TRBV7-9	TRBJ2-2	-	-	TGTGCCAGCGGGACCCTCCAGCCTGGGGTTCTCCGAGGCACCGGGGAGCTGTTTTTT	CASGTLQPGVLRGTGELFF
TRBV5-1	TRBJ2-5	-	-	TGCGCCAGCAGCTTAGATAGGGGCCAAGAGACCCAGTACTTC	CASSLDRGQETQYF
TRBV30	TRBJ2-1	-	-	TGTGCCTGGAGTCGAAAAGTCTTCAATGAGCAGTTCTTC	CAWSRKVFNEQFF
TRBV30	TRBJ2-1	-	-	TGTGCCTGGAGTGGGGACCCCCCCCAGGAGCAGTTCTTC	CAWSGDPPQEQFF
TRBV7-2	TRBJ1-2	-	TRBD1	TGTGCCAGCAGCACACCTACAGGGGCGGTTGGCTACACCTTC	CASSTPTGAVGYTF
TRBV6-6	TRBJ2-7	-	TRBD1	TGTGCCAGCAGGGACAGGGGCTACGAGCAGTACTTC	CASRDRGYEQYF
TRBV12-5	TRBJ2-7	many	-	TGTGCTAGTGGTTTGGAATCAGGTTACGAGCAGTACTTC	CASGLESGYEQYF
TRBV7-9	TRBJ1-4	-	-	TGTGCCAGCAGCTTAGCGGTGGGCAAGGAAGAAAAACTGTTTTTT	CASSLAVGKEEKLFF
TRBV30	TRBJ1-6	-	-	TGTGCCTGGAGTGATCGTCTGGGCTATAATTCACCCCTCCACTTT	CAWSDRLGYNSPLHF
TRBV11-2	TRBJ1-6	-	-	TGTGCCAGCAGCTTAGCCCGGGGCCGCTCCTATAATTCACCCCTCCACTTT	CASSLARGRSYNSPLHF
TRBV7-9	TRBJ2-3	-	-	TGTGCCAGCAGCCAGACGGGCAGCCCCACAGATACGCAGTATTTT	CASSQTGSPTDTQYF
TRBV10-3	TRBJ2-4	-	-	TGTGCCATCAGTTCCCCCACCTTAGCCAAAAACATTCAGTACTTC	CAISSPTLAKNIQYF
TRBV18	TRBJ2-3	-	-	TGTGCCAGCTCACCACCGACGAGAGGCACAGATACGCAGTATTTT	CASSPPTRGTDTQYF
TRBV6-6	TRBJ1-2	-	-	TGTGCCAGCAGTTACTCGGACAGCGAGAACTATGGCTACACCTTC	CASSYSDSENYGYTF
TRBV5-1	TRBJ2-5	-	-	TGCGCCAGCAGCCTTGGTCCGACTGTTCAAGAGACCCAGTACTTC	CASSLGPTVQETQYF
TRBV11-1	TRBJ1-2	-	TRBD1	TGTGCCAGCAGCGCGGGACAGCTCTATGGCTACACCTTC	CASSAGQLYGYTF
TRBV6-5	TRBJ2-3	-	-	TGTGCCAGCAGCCAAGGACAGTCCACAGATACGCAGTATTTT	CASSQGQSTDTQYF
TRBV7-2	TRBJ2-3	-	TRBD1	TGTGCCAGCAGCGCCCAGGGGGCAGATACGCAGTATTTT	CASSAQGADTQYF
TRBV30	TRBJ1-6	once	TRBD1	TGTGCCTGGAGTGGCAAATCGACAGGGGCCAATTCACCCCTCCACTTT	CAWSGKSTGANSPLHF
TRBV6-5	TRBJ1-2	-	-	TGTGCCAGCAGTTACCGGCCCAGCTATACCGGCTACACCTTC	CASSYRPSYTGYTF
TRBV9	TRBJ1-2	-	-	TGTGCCAGCAGCACGCAGACAGGAGCTAACTATGGCTACACCTTC	CASSTQTGANYGYTF
TRBV6-5	TRBJ1-3	-	-	TGTGCCAGCAGTTACAGGGGATCGTTAGGAAACACCATATATTTT	CASSYRGSLGNTIYF
TRBV6-1	TRBJ1-2	once	TRBD1	TGTGCCGCCCGGGACAGGGCGGTGTATGGCTACACCTTC	CAARDRAVYGYTF
TRBV7-9	TRBJ1-2	-	-	TGTGCCAGCAGCTCGAGAACGGGCAAAGCTAACTATGGCTACACCTTC	CASSSRTGKANYGYTF
TRBV21-1	TRBJ2-4	once	-	TGTGCCAGCAGCCGACGACAGGGGACCCACGCCAAAAACATTCAGTACTTC	CASSRRQGTHAKNIQYF
TRBV2	TRBJ1-1	-	-	TGTGCCAGCAGAGAAAGGGCCACTGAAGCTTTCTTT	CASRERATEAFF
TRBV5-1	TRBJ2-5	-	-	TGCGCCAGCAGTCGTGCCCCCCCGGGGCGGGAGACCCAGTACTTC	CASSRAPPGRETQYF
TRBV15	TRBJ1-6	-	-	TGTGCCACCAGAGATCAGGGTTCCTATAATTCACCCCTCCACTTT	CATRDQGSYNSPLHF
TRBV29-1	TRBJ1-2	once	-	TGCAGCGTCAGAGAAGGGACGTATGGCTACACCTTC	CSVREGTYGYTF
TRBV7-9	TRBJ1-5	-	-	TGTGCCAGCAGCTTAGGAGGACAAAGCAATCAGCCCCAGCATTTT	CASSLGGQSNQPQHF
TRBV6-1	TRBJ1-2	-	-	TGTGCCAGCAGCCCCGGGAGCTATGGCTACACCTTC	CASSPGSYGYTF